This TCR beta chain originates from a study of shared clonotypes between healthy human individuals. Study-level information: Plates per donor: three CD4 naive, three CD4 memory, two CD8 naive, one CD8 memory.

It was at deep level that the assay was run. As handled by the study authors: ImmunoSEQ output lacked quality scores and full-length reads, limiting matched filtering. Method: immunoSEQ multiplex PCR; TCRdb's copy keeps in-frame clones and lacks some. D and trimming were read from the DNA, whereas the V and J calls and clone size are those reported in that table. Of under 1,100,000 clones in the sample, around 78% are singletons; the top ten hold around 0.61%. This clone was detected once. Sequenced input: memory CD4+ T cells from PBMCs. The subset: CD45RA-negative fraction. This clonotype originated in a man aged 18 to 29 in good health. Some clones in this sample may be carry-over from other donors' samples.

The CDR3 is CASSQDAGAVYNEQFF. CDR3 DNA: TGTGCCAGCAGCCAAGATGCGGGAGCAGTCTACAATGAGCAGTTCTTC. The genes are TRBV4-2 and TRBJ2-1, with 7 bases matching TRBD2. The V segment lost 0 bases and the J segment 3 bases; nucleotides outside the gene matches: 5. CDR1 and CDR2 from the germline V gene are LGHNA and YNFKEQ. The CDR3 contains 16 residues.